This TCR beta chain stems from a study of early T cells in non-severe SARS-CoV-2 infection. Study summary: It was bulk RNA from unsorted whole blood that was sequenced, and the chains were unpaired. General study results and limits: VDJdb-based matching was biased toward anti-spike CD8 responses and missed private and CD4 specificities.

This clonotype was picked up a small number of times. Its antigen is as yet unknown. Attachment of unique molecular identifiers was made to individual cDNA molecules. TCRdb re-derived calls from the 5' RACE reads in MiXCR, one entry per CDR3 protein. The sample lists roughly 69,000 distinct CDR3 sequences, approximately 8.8% occurring once. CDR1 and CDR2 from the germline V gene are SGHVS and FNYEAQ. The CDR3 covers 15 residues. V was pared by 1 base and J by 6 bases, with 15 bases between. The V call is TRBV7-6, the J call TRBJ1-1, with D unclear. This clonotype originated in an adult who was a healthcare worker with PCR-confirmed SARS-CoV-2 infection or an uninfected control (not recorded which). The specimen was whole blood, collected at baseline. The CDR3 spells CASSLERHRRAEAFF. The CDR3 DNA reads as TGTGCCAGCAGCTTAGAAAGACACCGGCGCGCTGAAGCTTTCTTT.